This T cell receptor beta chain came from a study of identical twins (dated by TCRdb to 2015 to 2016). Background on the whole study: To test whether fetal clonotypes persist, the study used deep sequencing on TCR alpha and beta repertoires from monozygotic twins, unrelated adults of various ages, and cord blood. Replicate twin experiments were performed at different times using different library preparation protocols to rule out contamination.

This clonotype has just a few counts. No cognate antigen has been identified for it. Nothing much larger sits one base from this clone, and base qualities are not available. Preparation of the library involved 5' RACE. The data were produced on an Illumina HiSeq 2000. A universal primer binding site was added through template switching, and the final cDNA carried a unique molecular identifier so that TCR cDNA molecules could be counted accurately. First-strand cDNA for TCR alpha and beta chains was synthesized from specific primers in the conserved constant-segment region. Each cDNA library was double barcoded, with a SMART-Mk sample barcode plus Illumina barcodes, to control for contamination. TruSeq adapter sequences and Illumina sample barcodes were added in two successive PCR steps. TCR alpha and beta cDNA libraries were sequenced on the Illumina HiSeq platform with custom primers. Regarding the original processing steps: MiGEC was used to process raw reads and extract unique molecular identifiers, and MiXCR was used to find CDR3 positions. For each individual, recombination models were inferred using an EM algorithm with the repgenHMM and IGoR tools. Shared clonotype analysis was performed with the tcR package in R, normalizing sharing by the product of cloneset sizes. To study raw recombination free of thymic and clonal selection effects, out-of-frame nonproductive sequences were analyzed. TCRdb trimmed public reads at Q25 via fastp, called clones via MiXCR and kept in-frame beta chains. A single entry per CDR3 protein holds the most common genes and DNA from its merged rows. These V and J calls rely on TCRdb rather than the paper's analysis. In this sample the table shows about 810,000 distinct CDR3 sequences, 10% to 15% of which occur a single time. The top ten clonotypes cover around 1.5% of the sample.

The paper as a whole reports these results and caveats: Invariant T cells such as MAIT and iNKT could partly confound zero-insertion analyses, although diverse VJ usage argued against such confounding for most clonotypes. Out-of-frame TCR alpha sharing in monozygotic twins was systematically underestimated by recombination models, whereas sharing between unrelated individuals was in agreement with the recombination models. Excess twin sharing in beta out-of-frame sequences was weaker because fewer shared sequences lowered the signal-to-noise ratio. Abundant cord blood beta clonotypes carried fewer insertions; young adult naive repertoires showed a weaker similar trend, while memory repertoires showed none. Conclusions relied on cross-sectional statistical analysis, since the same donors could not be followed over many years. Compared with coincidental sharing between unrelated individuals, out-of-frame TCR alpha sequences shared between twins showed an excess of sequences with low generation probability.

Including cysteine and phenylalanine, the CDR3 has 17 amino acids. The only DNA kept is the CDR3, 51 bases in frame from the first base. Relative to germline, V is 5 bases shorter and J is 0 bases shorter, with 17 bases between their ends. CDR1 LGHDT and CDR2 YNNKEL are derived from the germline V gene (reference sequence). Only healthy Caucasian donors were included. The twin cohort comprised three pairs of female monozygotic twins, all aged about 18 to 29 years. Peripheral blood mononuclear cells were used as the source from which RNA for TCR libraries was isolated. A further study also used this sample, focusing on yellow fever vaccine responses in identical twins. The second study's authors report: According to the authors, the vaccine-induced T cell response in identical twins seemed to be partly convergent and partly specific to each individual. The study precisely tracked vaccine-responding T cell clones in identical twins.

Material: PBMCs. The clonotype originates from a woman younger than 30 in good health. The rearrangement joined TRBV3-1 to TRBJ2-1, and TRBD1 may be the D gene, going by 5 matching bases. The nucleotide sequence reads as follows: TGTGCCAGCAGCAAGGAAGGGGCCTTGATCTCCTACAATGAGCAGTTCTTC. It translates to CASSKEGALISYNEQFF.